Following are 28 T cell receptor beta chains from one sample sequenced in a study of blood T cell repertoires in COVID-19. Produced via immunoSEQ multiplex PCR; TCRdb's table is partial and in-frame only. The sample records 200,000 to 250,000 clones, around 81% being singletons. What was sequenced was PBMCs or T cells enriched from blood (not recorded which). The source of these receptors is a woman aged 45 to 65 with acute COVID-19.

The CDR3 region is CASSLEESAAQYF. The CDR3 bases are TGCGCCAGCAGCTTGGAGGAGAGCGCGGCGCAGTACTTC. The chain couples TRBV5-1 to TRBJ2-7; D is ambiguous. The ends were cut back, 0 bases at V and 9 bases at J, with 13 bases in the middle. The germline V gene has CDR1 SGHRS and CDR2 YFSETQ. This CDR3 is 13 amino acids long.

CDR3 nucleotide sequence: TGTGCCAGCAGTTTATCCCTAATTGCCGCGGTTGGTGGCTACACCTTC. This translates into CASSLSLIAAVGGYTF. The chain is built from TRBV27 and TRBJ1-2; D gene unclear. The V and J ends lost 0 bases and 7 bases respectively, with 18 bases between them. This CDR3 is 16 amino acids long. Germline assignment: CDR1 MNHEY and CDR2 SMNVEV (reference sequence).

The chain combines TRBV27 with TRBJ2-7; no definite D call. Germline loops: CDR1 MNHEY, CDR2 SMNVEV (reference sequence). The CDR3 runs 15 residues. The V and J ends lost 6 bases and 2 bases respectively, with 17 bases between them. CDR3 nucleotide sequence: TGTGCCAGCAGCGTGGGCCCAGTGGGTGCCTACGAGCAGTACTTC. Translation: CASSVGPVGAYEQYF.

This sequence joins TRBV28 and TRBJ1-1, with TRBD1 matching 10 bases. The CDR3 has 14 residues. Germline trimming cut 7 bases from V and 6 bases from J; bases unmatched to any gene: 8. The germline CDR1 and CDR2 sequences are MDHEN and SYDVKM. The CDR3 loop is CASTTRDRGPEAFF. DNA for the CDR3: TGTGCCAGCACCACAAGGGACAGGGGACCTGAAGCTTTCTTT. Using reference TRBV28 and TRBJ1-1 for the parts outside the CDR3, the full variable domain is DVKVTQSSRYLVKRTGEKVFLECVQDMDHENMFWYRQDPGLGLRLIYFSYDVKMKEKGDIPEGYSVSREKKERFSLILESASTNQTSMYLCASTTRDRGPEAFFGQGTRLTVV.

V usage is TRBV6-5 and J usage is TRBJ1-5; possibly TRBD1 for D (5 bases). Looked up from germline, CDR1 is MNHEY and CDR2 is SVGAGI. This CDR3 has 14 residues. Trimming took off 5 bases at V and 6 bases at J, with 14 bases between the two ends. DNA of the CDR3: TGTGCCAGCAGTCATGGACAAGCCCCTCAGCCCCAGCATTTT. Translating it yields CASSHGQAPQPQHF.

Concerning this clone: The junction and the germline gene differ at one end; a read error may be behind it. This chain joins TRBV7-3 and TRBJ1-1; D remains unclear. Germline lookup yields CDR1 SGHTA and CDR2 FQGTGA. The CDR3 totals 13 residues. DNA for the CDR3: TGTGCCAGCAGCCTAACCCCGGTCACTGAAGCTTTCTTT. As protein: CASSLTPVTEAFF.

The rearrangement links TRBV4-3 to TRBJ2-4; 9 bases map to TRBD1. CDR1 is LGHNA and CDR2 is YSLEER in the germline V gene. J was trimmed by 0 bases and V by 1 base; bases with no gene match: 13. This CDR3 has 20 residues. DNA for the CDR3: TGCGCCAGCAGCCAAGGCCAAGGGACAGGGAGGGAACTAGCCAAAAACATTCAGTACTTC. The encoded protein is CASSQGQGTGRELAKNIQYF.

This chain joins TRBV28 and TRBJ1-1; tentatively, D is TRBD1 (5 bases). The germline CDR1 and CDR2 sequences are MDHEN and SYDVKM. This CDR3 is built from 13 residues. The V gene lost 6 bases and the J gene lost 5 bases, with 13 bases spanning the gap. The chain's CDR3 is CASRAQGRTEAFF. Written as DNA, the CDR3 is TGTGCCAGCAGGGCCCAGGGAAGGACTGAAGCTTTCTTT.

This chain connects TRBV29-1 to TRBJ2-5, with 9 bases fitting TRBD1. The CDR3 contains 15 residues. J lost 1 base, V lost 7 bases, and 10 bases had no gene match. CDR1 SQVTM and CDR2 ANQGSEA come from the germline V gene. The CDR3 spells CSGEVGQGVQETQYF. CDR3 bases: TGCAGCGGGGAGGTGGGACAGGGCGTCCAAGAGACCCAGTACTTC.

The chain recombines TRBV3-1 (or the pseudogene TRBV3-2) with TRBJ2-1; the match to TRBD1 covers 9 bases. With V trimmed by 4 bases and J by 9 bases, 13 bases remained unmatched. CDR3 length: 16 amino acids. In germline, CDR1 is LGHDT, CDR2 YNNKEL (reference sequence). The CDR3 DNA follows: TGTGCCAGCAGCCCTACAAGGGGGACAGGGAGTGGTGAGCAGTTCTTC. Translating it yields CASSPTRGTGSGEQFF.

For the CDR3, the DNA is TGTGCCAGCAGTTACCTGGGGGAGGAGTACTACAATGAGCAGTTCTTC. This gives the protein CASSYLGEEYYNEQFF. The chain recombines TRBV6-2 or TRBV6-3 with TRBJ2-1, with D possibly TRBD2 on 6 matching bases. The CDR3 is 16 residues long. Between the trimmed V and J ends, which lost 2 bases and 3 bases, there was a span of 14 bases. CDR1 is MNHEY and CDR2 is SVGEGT in the germline V gene.

This chain joins TRBV21-1 and TRBJ2-7; the table's D call, TRBD1, has no DNA check behind it. TRBV21-1 is designated a pseudogene. This CDR3 contains 18 residues. CDR3 amino acids: CASSKKSQDRQFSYEQYF. CDR3 coding DNA: TGTGCCAGCAGCAAAAAAAGTCAGGACAGACAGTTCTCCTACGAGCAGTACTTC.

This chain joins TRBV6-4 and TRBJ1-1; 9 nucleotides align to TRBD1. Germline V gene lookup returns CDR1 MRHNA and CDR2 SNTAGT. After removal of 6 bases from V and 4 bases from J, the junction contained 6 bases not matched to a gene. This CDR3 has 14 amino acids. The CDR3 is CASSRDRDSTEAFF. The CDR3 bases are TGTGCCAGCAGCCGGGACAGGGATAGCACTGAAGCTTTCTTT.

This rearrangement joins TRBV7-2 to TRBJ1-5; 7 nucleotides match TRBD1. The CDR3 loop spans 17 amino acids. V shed 3 bases and J 0 bases; nucleotides not matched to a gene: 8. Germline V gene sequence: CDR1 SGHTA, CDR2 FQGNSA. As DNA, the CDR3 is TGTGCCAGCAGCTTCAGTGTACAGGGGTATAGCAATCAGCCCCAGCATTTT. As protein: CASSFSVQGYSNQPQHF.

The rearrangement links TRBV12-5 to TRBJ1-4; tentatively, D is TRBD1 (6 bases). Deletions cut 6 bases from V and 8 bases from J, with 25 bases between. Germline lookup yields CDR1 LGHNT and CDR2 FRNRAP. CDR3 length: 17 amino acids. The CDR3 spells CASGPGSTAQGGEKLFF. In DNA form, the CDR3 reads TGTGCTAGTGGACCTGGCTCGACGGCACAGGGCGGAGAAAAACTGTTTTTT.

This clone was observed a single time. This rearrangement joins TRBV4-3 to TRBJ2-5; 7 bases match TRBD1. CDR1 is LGHNA, CDR2 YSLEER, per germline. With 5 bases clipped from V and 0 bases from J, the junction kept 12 bases outside the gene matches. CDR3 length: 17 amino acids. Here the CDR3 DNA reads TGCGCCAGCAGCTACCGATCGACAGGGCACTACCAAGAGACCCAGTACTTC. This gives the protein CASSYRSTGHYQETQYF.

This clone showed up many times. The V call is TRBV6-2 or TRBV6-3, the J call TRBJ1-5; D gene ambiguous. Trimming left V 2 bases short and J 7 bases short, with 9 bases between. Germline V gene lookup returns CDR1 MNHEY and CDR2 SVGEGT. The CDR3 length is 13 residues. Written as DNA, the CDR3 is TGTGCCAGCAGTTACGTGTTTGGCCAGCCCCAGCATTTT. Its translation is CASSYVFGQPQHF.

Of note for this clone: A read error may produce the germline difference seen at one junction end. The chain carries TRBV28 and TRBJ2-7; TRBD2 is a possible D gene (5 bases). The CDR3 loop spans 12 amino acids. The germline CDR1 and CDR2 sequences are MDHEN and SYDVKM. This chain's CDR3 is CSSGPNLYEQYF. The DNA of the CDR3 is TGCTCCAGCGGCCCCAACCTCTACGAGCAGTACTTC.

The chain has TRBV7-2 and TRBJ1-2; 8 nucleotides agree with TRBD1. Unmatched junction bases numbered 16, after V lost 2 bases and J lost 8 bases. This CDR3 has 17 amino acids. Germline V gene lookup returns CDR1 SGHTA and CDR2 FQGNSA. This CDR3 reads CASSLSAQLTGVGGYTF. The CDR3 DNA sequence: TGTGCCAGCAGCTTATCGGCTCAGTTGACAGGGGTCGGAGGCTACACCTTC.

The chain recombines TRBV7-9 with TRBJ2-6; 7 bases agree with TRBD1. The junction had 12 bases not matched to a gene; V was cut back by 7 bases and J by 6 bases. Germline CDR1 SEHNR, CDR2 FQNEAQ (reference sequence). The CDR3 totals 16 residues. The CDR3 spells CASTTGDLWLANVLTF. The CDR3 bases are TGTGCCAGCACCACAGGGGACCTCTGGTTGGCCAACGTCCTGACTTTC.

This clone appeared many times. The rearrangement uses TRBV19 and TRBJ2-4; 8 positions agree with TRBD2. In germline, CDR1 is LNHDA, CDR2 SQIVND (reference sequence). The CDR3 length is 14 residues. V trimming: 5 bases; J trimming: 7 bases; junction bases outside the gene matches: 7. This CDR3 is CASSQSGTSNIQYF. The CDR3 DNA follows: TGTGCCAGTAGTCAATCCGGGACTAGTAACATTCAGTACTTC.

In this sample, this clone turned up once. The chain combines TRBV28 with TRBJ2-7, with D perhaps TRBD1 (6 bases). The V end lost 5 bases, the J end lost 2 bases, and 13 bases lay between the germline ends. Per the germline V gene, CDR1 is MDHEN and CDR2 is SYDVKM. This CDR3 comprises 14 residues. The CDR3 loop reads CASSPPGHPYEQYF. CDR3 coding DNA: TGTGCCAGCAGTCCCCCGGGACATCCCTACGAGCAGTACTTC.

This chain uses TRBV6-5 with TRBJ1-5; the D is unclear. V gave up 8 bases and J gave up 1 base, with 12 bases separating them. Germline CDR1 and CDR2: MNHEY and SVGAGI. The CDR3 covers 14 residues. Here the CDR3 DNA reads TGTGCCAGCGGGCAAGCTTCCAGCAATCAGCCCCAGCATTTT. Amino acids: CASGQASSNQPQHF.

V and J are TRBV5-8 and TRBJ2-2, with D perhaps matching TRBD2 (6 bases). The CDR3 consists of 18 residues. V lost 3 bases and J lost 1, with 19 bases in between. Germline CDR1 SGHTS, CDR2 YDEGEE. The CDR3 DNA reads TGTGCCAGCAGCTCGGGACCGGGACTGAGGATGAACACCGGGGAGCTGTTTTTT. The encoded protein is CASSSGPGLRMNTGELFF.

The chain carries TRBV13 and TRBJ2-1; tentatively, D is TRBD2 (6 bases). The length of the CDR3 is 15 residues. Germline CDR1 is PRHDT and CDR2 is FYEKMQ (reference sequence). The V end lost 5 bases, the J end lost 6 bases, and 17 bases lay between the germline ends. CDR3 amino acids: CASSPVPGRSNEQFF. The CDR3 bases are TGTGCCAGCAGCCCAGTACCGGGGAGGTCCAATGAGCAGTTCTTC. The full variable domain, in which reference TRBV13 and TRBJ2-1 provide the parts outside the CDR3, is AAGVIQSPRHLIKEKRETATLKCYPIPRHDTVYWYQQGPGQDPQFLISFYEKMQSDKGSIPDRFSAQQFSDYHSELNMSSLELGDSALYFCASSPVPGRSNEQFFGPGTRLTVL.

The gene calls are TRBV28 and TRBJ2-7; perhaps TRBD2 as D (5 bases). This CDR3 contains 14 residues. Trimming stripped 5 bases from V and 6 bases from J, with 17 bases between. CDR1 is MDHEN and CDR2 is SYDVKM in the germline V gene. CDR3 sequence reads: CASSQEGRVFEQYF. CDR3 in DNA: TGTGCCAGCAGTCAAGAGGGCCGGGTCTTCGAGCAGTACTTC.

The rearrangement joins TRBV25-1 to TRBJ2-3; TRBD2 matches 8 bases. This CDR3 has 16 amino acids. Germline-derived CDR1 and CDR2 are MGHDK and SYGVNS. V was pared by 3 bases and J by 2 bases, with 7 bases of the junction left unmatched. CDR3 in amino acids: CASSDFREGVTDTQYF. CDR3 sequence (DNA): TGTGCCAGCAGTGATTTTCGGGAGGGAGTCACAGATACGCAGTATTTT.

This chain links TRBV28 with TRBJ1-2, with 7 bases fitting TRBD1. The V and J ends lost 2 bases and 8 bases, in that order; junction bases with no gene match: 17. The CDR3 is 17 amino acids. Looked up from germline, CDR1 is MDHEN and CDR2 is SYDVKM. The CDR3 DNA reads as TGTGCCAGCAGTTTAATTGGAGGGGGCGCGTGGAAAGAGGGCTACACCTTC. Its protein is CASSLIGGGAWKEGYTF.